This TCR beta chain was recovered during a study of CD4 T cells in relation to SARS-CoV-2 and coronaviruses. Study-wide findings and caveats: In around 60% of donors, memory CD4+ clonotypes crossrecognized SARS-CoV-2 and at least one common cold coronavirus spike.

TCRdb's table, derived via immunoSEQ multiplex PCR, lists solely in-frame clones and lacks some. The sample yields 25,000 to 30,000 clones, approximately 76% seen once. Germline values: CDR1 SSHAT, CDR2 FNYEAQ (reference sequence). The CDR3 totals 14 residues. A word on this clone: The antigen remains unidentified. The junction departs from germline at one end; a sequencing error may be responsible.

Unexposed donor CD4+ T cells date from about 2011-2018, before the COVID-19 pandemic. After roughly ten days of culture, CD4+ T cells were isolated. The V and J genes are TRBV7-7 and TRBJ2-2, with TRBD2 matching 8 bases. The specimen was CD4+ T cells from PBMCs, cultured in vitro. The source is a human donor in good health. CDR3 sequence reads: CASSQAGDTGELFF. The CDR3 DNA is TGTGCTAGCAGTCAAGCGGGGGACACCGGGGAGCTGTTTTTT.